The rows below give T cell receptor beta chains drawn from one sample of a study of shared clonotypes between healthy human individuals. Here immunoSEQ multiplex PCR was the method, and the copy in TCRdb shows in-frame clones only, minus some. This table has around 1.9 million clones, about 92% appearing once. Sequences were obtained from naive CD8+ T cells from PBMCs. Receptor source: a man aged 18 to 30 in good health. Some clones in this sample may be carry-over from other donors' samples. CDR3s include the opening cysteine and the closing phenylalanine or tryptophan. The order of the fields is V gene, CDR3 protein.

v_call: TRBV20-1; cdr3_aa: CSAREYGAAFF
v_call: TRBV28; cdr3_aa: CASTLRVQGRDGSHPDTQYF
v_call: TRBV18; cdr3_aa: CASSLAGTALATNEKLFF
v_call: TRBV18; cdr3_aa: CASSPTGTGGNEQFF
v_call: TRBV15; cdr3_aa: CATSRVLIQSETQYF
v_call: TRBV2; cdr3_aa: CARLRGGDYGYTF
v_call: TRBV5-1; cdr3_aa: CASSLEGGGEAFF
v_call: TRBV6-5; cdr3_aa: CASSWDRTLIPYEQYF
v_call: TRBV19; cdr3_aa: CASRTQGQATNEKLFF
v_call: TRBV9; cdr3_aa: CASSVEDGRNYGYTF
v_call: TRBV7-8; cdr3_aa: CASTLWGSGHPGELFF
v_call: TRBV5-1; cdr3_aa: CASAIGSSYNEQFF
v_call: TRBV2; cdr3_aa: CASSRSGELFF
v_call: TRBV4-1; cdr3_aa: CASSQVVMYEQYF
v_call: TRBV14; cdr3_aa: CASSYSPGTGRPYEQYF
v_call: TRBV7-9; cdr3_aa: CASSLGELAGVGTDTQYF
v_call: TRBV19; cdr3_aa: CASSDRVNTEAFF
v_call: TRBV19; cdr3_aa: CASSRRRPAANYGYTF
v_call: TRBV4-3; cdr3_aa: CASSQDASEYNEQFF
v_call: TRBV4-3; cdr3_aa: CASSQGPWNTGELFF
v_call: TRBV9; cdr3_aa: CASRGRDTLTDTQYF
v_call: TRBV7-9; cdr3_aa: CASSPGGDLEQYF
v_call: TRBV27; cdr3_aa: CASSPNLWTSGSYEQYF
v_call: TRBV5-1; cdr3_aa: CASSLGGRKLPDTQYF
v_call: TRBV6-5; cdr3_aa: CASSYSVGQNFYEQYF
v_call: TRBV7-6; cdr3_aa: CASSLGGASGNTIYF
v_call: TRBV28; cdr3_aa: CASSSEGYQETQYF
v_call: TRBV11-1; cdr3_aa: CASIEGRDSSYEQYF
v_call: TRBV5-1; cdr3_aa: CASSLVGNIQYF
v_call: TRBV6-5; cdr3_aa: CASSYGRTPTYEQYF
v_call: TRBV27; cdr3_aa: CASSPAEGVGGELFF
v_call: TRBV27; cdr3_aa: CASSFGPGSTDTQYF
v_call: TRBV28; cdr3_aa: CASSSPTYEQYF
v_call: TRBV13; cdr3_aa: CASQPGRGRGAREQYF
v_call: TRBV6-4; cdr3_aa: CASSETLAAKYNEQFF
v_call: TRBV28; cdr3_aa: CASGTGEQFF
v_call: TRBV30; cdr3_aa: CAWGVSGNTIYF
v_call: TRBV14; cdr3_aa: CASSLGYEQYF
v_call: TRBV5-1; cdr3_aa: CASSEGLNPYEQYF
v_call: TRBV10-3; cdr3_aa: CAISGTTATYEQYF
v_call: TRBV5-6; cdr3_aa: CASSYGQGAYEQYF
v_call: TRBV6-6; cdr3_aa: CASSFSRVNTEAFF
v_call: TRBV27; cdr3_aa: CASSLLQGLADEQYF
v_call: TRBV4-3; cdr3_aa: CASSQEWDSGNEKLFF
v_call: TRBV27; cdr3_aa: CASRLIAGTLGHEQYF
v_call: TRBV4-2; cdr3_aa: CASSPRSNEKLFF
v_call: TRBV7-9; cdr3_aa: CASSLLWEGPGQQYF
v_call: TRBV7-2; cdr3_aa: CASSSERARLPYGYTF